This T cell receptor beta chain was captured by sequencing in a study of PD-1 blockade in classical Hodgkin lymphoma. The study, taken as a whole, reports: Although disease activity or prior therapy may be involved, causes of the repertoire differences remain undefined.

In the case of this clone: Its target is unknown.

V lost 1 base, J lost 6 bases, and 10 bases lay in between. CDR3 length equals 13 residues. Germline lookup yields CDR1 SGHAT and CDR2 FQDESV (reference sequence). Profiling relied on immunoSEQ multiplex PCR, and the TCRdb table lists in-frame clones only, not all of them. The top ten hold over 13% of the sample, which has over 6,000 clones, around 84% seen once. Every patient experienced relapse after autologous stem cell transplantation, and brentuximab vedotin exposure varied. The origin of this receptor is a human donor with classical Hodgkin lymphoma. Sample: peripheral blood mononuclear cells (PBMCs), taken at baseline. The gene calls are TRBV11-1 and TRBJ2-7; weak D call: TRBD1 (5 bases). The CDR3 spells CASSLGGRGEQYF. CDR3 in DNA: TGTGCCAGCAGCTTAGGGGGCCGAGGCGAGCAGTACTTC.